This T cell receptor (beta chain) stems from a study of blood T cell repertoires in COVID-19. Study in general: Sites across the United States, Italy and Spain contributed samples from acute and convalescent COVID-19. Sample material is recorded as cDNA or gDNA derived from T cells, B-cell-depleted T cells, or PBMCs.

Looked up from germline, CDR1 is MRHNA and CDR2 is SNTAGT. With 2 bases removed from V and 5 bases from J, the gap between germline ends came to 14 bases. This CDR3 comprises 15 residues. In the authors' workflow: It was from reference gene primer amplification that nucleated cell counts were estimated. This table comes from immunoSEQ multiplex PCR, and its TCRdb copy is limited to in-frame clones, with some not included. V, J and clone size were drawn from that table, and D and trimming were deduced from the DNA. The table lists about 81,000 clones, approximately 86% of them singletons. The clonotype originates from a woman at least 80 years old with acute or convalescent COVID-19. Source material: peripheral blood. The chain uses TRBV6-4 and TRBJ2-3; D is unclear. The CDR3 is CASSDTYDPGDTQYF. The CDR3 coding sequence is TGTGCCAGCAGTGACACCTACGATCCTGGAGATACGCAGTATTTT.